This entry concerns a single TCR beta chain. These data come from a study of CXCR3-negative and CXCR3-positive naive CD8 T cells. 5' RACE that incorporated UMI labels was used to prepare the TRB cDNA libraries. TCRdb reprocessed the 5' RACE reads and reports one entry per CDR3 protein, with no DNA. The sample has around 96,000 distinct CDR3 sequences; the top ten hold around 1.5%. CDR3 length equals 15 residues. The germline gives CDR1 SGHDN, CDR2 FVKESK. The sample was naive CXCR3- CD8+ T cells from blood. Subset here: CD45RO-CCR7+CD27+CD95- naive CD8+ T cells lacking CXCR3 (TNR3-). The sequence was collected from a human donor in good health. Some clones in this sample may be carry-over from other donors' samples. The chain employs TRBV14 and TRBJ2-7; TCRdb gives TRBD2 as the D gene, but with no DNA this cannot be confirmed. The CDR3 spells CASSQDPGPAYEQYF.